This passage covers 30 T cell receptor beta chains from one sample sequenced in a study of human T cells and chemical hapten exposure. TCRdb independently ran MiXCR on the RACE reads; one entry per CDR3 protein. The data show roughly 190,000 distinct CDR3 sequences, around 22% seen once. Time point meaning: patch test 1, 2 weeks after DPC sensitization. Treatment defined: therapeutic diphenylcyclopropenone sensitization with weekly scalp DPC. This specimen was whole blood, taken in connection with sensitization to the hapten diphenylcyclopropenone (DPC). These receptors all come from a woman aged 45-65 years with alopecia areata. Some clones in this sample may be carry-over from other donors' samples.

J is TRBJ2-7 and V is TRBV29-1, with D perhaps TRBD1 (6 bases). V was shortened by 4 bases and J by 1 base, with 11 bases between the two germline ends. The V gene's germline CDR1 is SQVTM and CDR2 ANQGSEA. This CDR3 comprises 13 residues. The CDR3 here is CSVGRTESYEQYF. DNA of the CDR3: TGCAGCGTTGGTAGGACAGAGTCCTACGAGCAGTACTTC.

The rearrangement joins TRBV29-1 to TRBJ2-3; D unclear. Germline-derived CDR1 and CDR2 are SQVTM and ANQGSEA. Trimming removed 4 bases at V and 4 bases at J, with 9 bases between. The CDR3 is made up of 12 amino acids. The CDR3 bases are TGCAGCGTTGGAGTCCAGGCAGATACGCAGTATTTT. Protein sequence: CSVGVQADTQYF.

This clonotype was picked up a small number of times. The CDR3 DNA is TGTGCCAGCAGCCAAGGGAGCCTAGTCACCTACGAGCAGTACTTC. Translated, it gives CASSQGSLVTYEQYF. This chain links TRBV3-1 with TRBJ2-7; D not certain. The CDR3 sequence is 15 residues long. With 1 base removed from V and 2 bases from J, the gap between germline ends came to 12 bases. Germline V CDR1 and CDR2: LGHDT, YNNKEL (reference sequence).

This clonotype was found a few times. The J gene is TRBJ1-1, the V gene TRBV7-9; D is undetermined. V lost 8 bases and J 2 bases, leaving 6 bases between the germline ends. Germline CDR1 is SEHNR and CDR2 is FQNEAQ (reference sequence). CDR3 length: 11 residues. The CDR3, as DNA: TGTGCCAGCCCCGAAAACACTGAAGCTTTCTTT. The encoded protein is CASPENTEAFF. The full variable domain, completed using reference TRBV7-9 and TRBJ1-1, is DTGVSQNPRHKITKRGQNVTFRCDPISEHNRLYWYRQTLGQGPEFLTYFQNEAQLEKSRLLSDRFSAERPKGSFSTLEIQRTEQGDSAMYLCASPENTEAFFGQGTRLTVV.

The DNA of the CDR3 is TGTGCCAGCAGTTCCGGGACAGGGGGCACCGGGGAGCTGTTTTTT. Encoded protein: CASSSGTGGTGELFF. V and J are TRBV2 and TRBJ2-2; TRBD1 aligns across 11 bases. Germline values: CDR1 SNHLY, CDR2 FYNNEI. The V and J ends lost 5 bases and 4 bases, in that order; junction bases with no gene match: 3. This CDR3 spans 15 amino acids.

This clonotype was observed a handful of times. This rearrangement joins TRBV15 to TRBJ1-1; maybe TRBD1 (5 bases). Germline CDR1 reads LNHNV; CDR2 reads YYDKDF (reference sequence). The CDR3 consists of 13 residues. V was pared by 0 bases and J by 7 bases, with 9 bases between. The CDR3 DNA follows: TGTGCCACCAGCAGAGATCGGGGCCTTGAAGCTTTCTTT. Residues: CATSRDRGLEAFF.

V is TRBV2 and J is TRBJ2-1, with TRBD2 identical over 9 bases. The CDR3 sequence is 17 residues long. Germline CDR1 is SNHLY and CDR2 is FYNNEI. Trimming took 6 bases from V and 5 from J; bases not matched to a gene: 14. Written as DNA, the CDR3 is TGTGCCAGCAGCGCCTACCTCAGCGGGAGGACCGACAATGAGCAGTTCTTC. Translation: CASSAYLSGRTDNEQFF.

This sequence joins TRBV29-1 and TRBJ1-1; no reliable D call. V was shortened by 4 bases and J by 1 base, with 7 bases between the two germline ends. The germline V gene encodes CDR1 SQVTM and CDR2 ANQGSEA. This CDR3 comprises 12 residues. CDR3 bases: TGCAGCGTTGCTCAGACGAACACTGAAGCTTTCTTT. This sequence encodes CSVAQTNTEAFF.

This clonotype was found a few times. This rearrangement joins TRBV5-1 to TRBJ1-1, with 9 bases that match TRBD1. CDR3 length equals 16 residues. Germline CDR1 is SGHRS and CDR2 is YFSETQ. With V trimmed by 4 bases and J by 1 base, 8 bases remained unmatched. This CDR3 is CASSQTGGVANTEAFF. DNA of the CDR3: TGCGCCAGCAGCCAGACAGGGGGGGTAGCGAACACTGAAGCTTTCTTT.

Written as DNA, the CDR3 is TGTGCCAGCAGCTTAGGGCAGGTCAGCGCCACTGAAGCTTTCTTT. Amino acid sequence: CASSLGQVSATEAFF. This chain connects TRBV11-2 to TRBJ1-1, with unresolved D. Trimming left V 1 base short and J 4 bases short, with 13 bases between. Germline V gene sequence: CDR1 SGHAT, CDR2 FQNNGV. CDR3 size: 15 residues.

The CDR3 loop is CSVMDTSNTGELFF. CDR3 in DNA: TGCAGCGTTATGGACACCTCGAACACCGGGGAGCTGTTTTTT. The chain has TRBV29-1 and TRBJ2-2; a weak D match, TRBD1 (5 bases). V was trimmed by 5 bases and J by 0 bases, leaving 10 bases between them. This CDR3 has 14 residues. Germline V CDR1 and CDR2: SQVTM, ANQGSEA.

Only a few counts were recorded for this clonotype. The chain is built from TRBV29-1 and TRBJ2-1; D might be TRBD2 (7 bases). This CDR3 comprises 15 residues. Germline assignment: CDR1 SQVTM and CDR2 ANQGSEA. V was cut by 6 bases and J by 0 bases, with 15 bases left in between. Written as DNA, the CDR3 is TGCAGCGTCCTAGGGGGGGAGATCTCCTACAATGAGCAGTTCTTC. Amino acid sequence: CSVLGGEISYNEQFF.

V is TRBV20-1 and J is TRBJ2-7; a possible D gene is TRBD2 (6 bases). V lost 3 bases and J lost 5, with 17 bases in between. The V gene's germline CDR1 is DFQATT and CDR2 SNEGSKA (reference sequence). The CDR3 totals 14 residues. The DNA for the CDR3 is TGCAGTGCTAGGTTTCCGGGAGTCGCCGACGAGCAGTACTTC. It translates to CSARFPGVADEQYF.

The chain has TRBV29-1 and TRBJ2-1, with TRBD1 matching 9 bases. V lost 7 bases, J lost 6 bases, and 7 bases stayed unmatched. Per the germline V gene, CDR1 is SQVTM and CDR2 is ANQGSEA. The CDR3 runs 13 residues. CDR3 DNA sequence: TGCAGCGCTGGGACAGGGTGGGGCAATGAGCAGTTCTTC. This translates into CSAGTGWGNEQFF.

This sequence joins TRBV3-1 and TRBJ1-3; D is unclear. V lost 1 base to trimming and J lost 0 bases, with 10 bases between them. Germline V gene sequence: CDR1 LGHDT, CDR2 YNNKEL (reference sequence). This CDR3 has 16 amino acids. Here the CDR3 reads CASSQGSTFSGNTIYF. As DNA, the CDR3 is TGTGCCAGCAGCCAAGGGTCGACTTTCTCTGGAAACACCATATATTTT.

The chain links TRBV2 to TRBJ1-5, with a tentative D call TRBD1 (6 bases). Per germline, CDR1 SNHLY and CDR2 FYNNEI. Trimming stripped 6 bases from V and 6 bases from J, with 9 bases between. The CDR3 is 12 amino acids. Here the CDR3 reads CASSQGSQPQHF. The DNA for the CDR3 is TGTGCCAGCAGCCAGGGGAGTCAGCCCCAGCATTTT.

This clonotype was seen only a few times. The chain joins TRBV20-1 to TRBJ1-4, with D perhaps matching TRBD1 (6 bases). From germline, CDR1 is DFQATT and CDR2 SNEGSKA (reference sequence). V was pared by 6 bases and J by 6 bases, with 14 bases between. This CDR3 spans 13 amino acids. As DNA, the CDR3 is TGCAGTGCAACAAAGGGGGGGGATGAAAAACTGTTTTTT. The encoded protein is CSATKGGDEKLFF.

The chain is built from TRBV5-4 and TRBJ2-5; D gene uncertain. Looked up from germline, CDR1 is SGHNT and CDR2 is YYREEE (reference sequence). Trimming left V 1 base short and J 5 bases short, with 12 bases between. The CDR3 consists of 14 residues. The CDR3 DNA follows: TGTGCCAGCAGCTTGCCTAGTACCCGGGAGACCCAGTACTTC. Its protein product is CASSLPSTRETQYF.

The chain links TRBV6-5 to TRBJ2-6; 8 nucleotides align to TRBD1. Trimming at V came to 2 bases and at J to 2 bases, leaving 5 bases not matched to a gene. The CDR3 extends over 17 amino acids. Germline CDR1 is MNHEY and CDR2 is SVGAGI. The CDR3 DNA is TGTGCCAGCAGTTACCCCGCAGGGGGCCCTGGGGCCAACGTCCTGACTTTC. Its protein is CASSYPAGGPGANVLTF.

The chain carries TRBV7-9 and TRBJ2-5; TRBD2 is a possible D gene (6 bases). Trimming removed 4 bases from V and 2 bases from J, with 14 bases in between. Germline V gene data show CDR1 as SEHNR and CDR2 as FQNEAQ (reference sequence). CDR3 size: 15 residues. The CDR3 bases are TGTGCCAGCAGCTCGTTGGGAGGTAGACAAGAGACCCAGTACTTC. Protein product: CASSSLGGRQETQYF. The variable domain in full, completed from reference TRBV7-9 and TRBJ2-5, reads DTGVSQNPRHKITKRGQNVTFRCDPISEHNRLYWYRQTLGQGPEFLTYFQNEAQLEKSRLLSDRFSAERPKGSFSTLEIQRTEQGDSAMYLCASSSLGGRQETQYFGPGTRLLVL.

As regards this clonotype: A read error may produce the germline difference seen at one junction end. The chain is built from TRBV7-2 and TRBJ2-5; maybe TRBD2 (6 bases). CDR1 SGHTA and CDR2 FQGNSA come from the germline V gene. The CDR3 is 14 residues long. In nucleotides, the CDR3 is TGTGTCAGCAGCTTAGCGCGGAGGGAAGAGACCCAGTACTTC. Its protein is CVSSLARREETQYF.

The CDR3 is CATSGASGGEQFF. In nucleotides, the CDR3 is TGTGCCACCAGCGGGGCGTCGGGGGGGGAGCAGTTCTTC. The genes are TRBV24-1 and TRBJ2-1; 8 bases line up with TRBD2. The V and J ends lost 7 bases and 10 bases, in that order; junction bases with no gene match: 8. Germline V gene lookup returns CDR1 KGHDR and CDR2 SFDVKD. The CDR3 length is 13 residues.

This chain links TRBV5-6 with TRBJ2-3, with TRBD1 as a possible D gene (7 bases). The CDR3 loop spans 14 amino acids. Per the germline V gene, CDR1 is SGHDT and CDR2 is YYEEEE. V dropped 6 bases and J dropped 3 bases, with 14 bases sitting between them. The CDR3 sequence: CASNEQGRTDTQYF. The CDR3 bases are TGTGCCAGCAACGAACAGGGGAGGACAGATACGCAGTATTTT.

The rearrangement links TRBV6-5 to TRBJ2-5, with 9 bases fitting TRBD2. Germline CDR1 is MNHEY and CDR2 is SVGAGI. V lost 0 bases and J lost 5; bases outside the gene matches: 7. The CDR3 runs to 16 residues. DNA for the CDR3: TGTGCCAGCAGTTACTCGGCGGGAGGGCCGGAGGAGACCCAGTACTTC. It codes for CASSYSAGGPEETQYF.

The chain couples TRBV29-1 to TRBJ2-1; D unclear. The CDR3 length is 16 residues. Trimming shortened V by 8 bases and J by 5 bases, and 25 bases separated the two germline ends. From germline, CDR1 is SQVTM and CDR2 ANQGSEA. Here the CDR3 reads CSILFWQRLQNNEQFF. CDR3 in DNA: TGCAGCATTCTTTTTTGGCAACGTCTACAAAACAATGAGCAGTTCTTC.

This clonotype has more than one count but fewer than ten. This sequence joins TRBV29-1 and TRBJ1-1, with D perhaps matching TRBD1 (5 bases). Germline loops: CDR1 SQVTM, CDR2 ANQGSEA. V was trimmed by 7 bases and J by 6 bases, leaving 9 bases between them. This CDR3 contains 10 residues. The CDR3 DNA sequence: TGCAGCGCTGGGGGGTCTGAAGCTTTCTTT. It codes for CSAGGSEAFF.

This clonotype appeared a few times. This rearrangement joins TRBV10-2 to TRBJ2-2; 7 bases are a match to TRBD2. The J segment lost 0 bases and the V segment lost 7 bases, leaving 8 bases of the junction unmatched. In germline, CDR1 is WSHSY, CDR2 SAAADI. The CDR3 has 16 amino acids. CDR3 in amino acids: CASIYGSGTNTGELFF. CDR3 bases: TGCGCCAGCATTTACGGAAGCGGGACGAACACCGGGGAGCTGTTTTTT.

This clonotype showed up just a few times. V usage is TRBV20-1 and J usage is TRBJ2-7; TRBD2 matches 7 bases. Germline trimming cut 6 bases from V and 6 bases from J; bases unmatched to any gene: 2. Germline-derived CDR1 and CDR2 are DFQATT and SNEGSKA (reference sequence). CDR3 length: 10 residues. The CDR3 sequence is CSAWGGEQYF. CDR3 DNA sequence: TGCAGTGCCTGGGGGGGCGAGCAGTACTTC.

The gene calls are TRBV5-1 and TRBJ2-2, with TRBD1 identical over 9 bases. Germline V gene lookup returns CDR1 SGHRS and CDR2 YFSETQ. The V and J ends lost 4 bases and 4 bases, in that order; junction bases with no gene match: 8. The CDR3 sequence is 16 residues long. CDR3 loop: CASSRTGTGSTGELFF. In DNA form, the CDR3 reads TGCGCCAGCAGCCGAACCGGGACAGGGAGCACCGGGGAGCTGTTTTTT. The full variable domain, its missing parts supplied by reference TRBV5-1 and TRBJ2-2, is KAGVTQTPRYLIKTRGQQVTLSCSPISGHRSVSWYQQTPGQGLQFLFEYFSETQRNKGNFPGRFSGRQFSNSRSEMNVSTLELGDSALYLCASSRTGTGSTGELFFGEGSRLTVL.

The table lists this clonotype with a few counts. The CDR3 loop is CASSPVSASYEQYF. The CDR3, as DNA: TGTGCCAGCTCACCAGTATCCGCTTCCTACGAGCAGTACTTC. This sequence joins TRBV18 and TRBJ2-7; D is ambiguous. Trimming shortened V by 2 bases and J by 1 base, and 9 bases separated the two germline ends. From germline, CDR1 is KGHSH and CDR2 LQKENI. The CDR3 is 14 amino acids.